This TCR beta chain comes out of a study of shared clonotypes between healthy human individuals. Findings and limits, study-wide: Clonotype sharing levels among donors were expected to vary with sequencing depth. The researchers took only blood, and tissue repertoires probably look different.

When samples were unsorted, roughly 81 million PBMCs were used for genomic DNA. This CDR3 spans 16 amino acids. Germline V gene lookup returns CDR1 KGHSH and CDR2 LQKENI. The germline V and J ends were trimmed by 1 base and 2 bases, with 12 bases remaining between them. Once extracted for a subset, genomic DNA was divided evenly among several immunoSEQ plates. Assay used: immunoSEQ multiplex PCR; TCRdb lists only in-frame clones, some missing. Of 450,000 or so clones listed, roughly four fifths were seen once; the top ten hold around 12%. In the case of this clone: Its target is unknown.

The source of this sequence is a woman between 40 and 55 years old in good health. Some clones in this sample may be carry-over from other donors' samples. Sequenced input: PBMCs. The chain is built from TRBV18 and TRBJ1-3; D may be TRBD1 (6 bases). The CDR3 here is CASSPLPGATGNTIYF. CDR3 sequence (DNA): TGTGCCAGCTCACCACTTCCGGGGGCTACTGGAAACACCATATATTTT.